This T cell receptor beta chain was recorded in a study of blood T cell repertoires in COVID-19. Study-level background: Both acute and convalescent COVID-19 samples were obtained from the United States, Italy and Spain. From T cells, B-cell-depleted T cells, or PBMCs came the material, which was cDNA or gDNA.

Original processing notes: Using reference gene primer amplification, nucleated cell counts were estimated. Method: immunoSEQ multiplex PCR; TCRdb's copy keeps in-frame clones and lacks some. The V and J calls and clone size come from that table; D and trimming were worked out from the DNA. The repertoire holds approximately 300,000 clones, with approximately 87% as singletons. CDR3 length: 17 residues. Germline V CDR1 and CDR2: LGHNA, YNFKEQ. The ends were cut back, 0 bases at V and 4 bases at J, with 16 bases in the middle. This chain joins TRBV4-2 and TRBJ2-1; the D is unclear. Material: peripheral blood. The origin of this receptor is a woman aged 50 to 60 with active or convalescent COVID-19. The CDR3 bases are TGTGCCAGCAGCCAAGAATTCGGTGGAGTTGCGTACAATGAGCAGTTCTTC. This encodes CASSQEFGGVAYNEQFF.